The 32 T cell receptor beta chains given below trace back to one sample, sequenced in a study of OX40 agonist ivuxolimab in advanced cancers. Repertoires were generated with immunoSEQ multiplex PCR, while TCRdb's copy carries only in-frame clones and drops some. The repertoire has 40,000 to 55,000 clones, approximately 80% of them found once; the top ten carry around a quarter. Material: CD4+ or CD8+ T cells sorted from blood, obtained in a trial of the OX40 agonist ivuxolimab. These receptors all stem from an adult with an advanced solid tumor such as melanoma, head and neck, liver or kidney cancer.

This clone appeared once. V usage is TRBV20-1 and J usage is TRBJ2-7; the D gene is possibly TRBD1 (6 bases). The CDR3 is made up of 11 amino acids. Germline CDR1 and CDR2: DFQATT and SNEGSKA (reference sequence). The V end lost 4 bases, the J end lost 3 bases, and 7 bases lay between the germline ends. The CDR3 protein is CSATQGYEQYF. The CDR3, as DNA: TGCAGTGCTACACAGGGCTACGAGCAGTACTTC.

V is TRBV29-1 and J is TRBJ2-7, with TRBD2 matching 7 bases. The germline V gene has CDR1 SQVTM and CDR2 ANQGSEA. V dropped 5 bases and J dropped 3; count of bases not matched to a gene: 7. CDR3 size: 13 residues. The CDR3 reads CSVRGGIHYEQYF. DNA of the CDR3: TGCAGCGTTAGGGGAGGGATTCACTACGAGCAGTACTTC.

The chain links TRBV14 to TRBJ2-3, with D unclear. The germline V and J ends were trimmed by 4 bases and 2 bases, with 4 bases remaining between them. CDR1 and CDR2 from the germline V gene are SGHDN and FVKESK. The CDR3 length is 12 residues. This CDR3 is CASSPFTDTQYF. CDR3 bases: TGTGCCAGCAGCCCCTTCACAGATACGCAGTATTTT.

The chain links TRBV29-1 to TRBJ2-3, with no clear D. V gave up 5 bases and J gave up 4 bases, with 7 bases separating them. The CDR3 runs 11 residues. Germline assignment: CDR1 SQVTM and CDR2 ANQGSEA. CDR3 nucleotides: TGCAGCGTTATCAGACCAGATACGCAGTATTTT. It translates to CSVIRPDTQYF.

The rearrangement joins TRBV6-1 to TRBJ1-2; D is perhaps TRBD1 (5 bases). This CDR3 has 15 residues. V was shortened by 8 bases and J by 8 bases, with 24 bases between the two germline ends. Germline CDR1 and CDR2: MNHNS and SASEGT. The DNA for the CDR3 is TGTGCCAGCTTTACTCCGAGGGACTGGCCGCGCGGCTACACCTTC. Encoded protein: CASFTPRDWPRGYTF.

The rearrangement joins TRBV11-2 to TRBJ2-1; 10 nucleotides match TRBD2. Germline V gene data show CDR1 as SGHAT and CDR2 as FQNNGV. There are 16 residues in the CDR3. The V gene end was trimmed by 5 bases and the J gene end by 4 bases; junction bases not matched to a gene: 8. CDR3 in DNA: TGTGCCAGCAGCCCTGGAGCGGGAGGGTATTACAATGAGCAGTTCTTC. This translates into CASSPGAGGYYNEQFF.

V gene TRBV9 combines with J gene TRBJ1-1; TRBD1 agrees at 8 bases. Trimming cost V 4 bases and J 4 bases; bases outside gene matches: 3. This CDR3 has 13 amino acids. CDR1 and CDR2 from the germline V gene are SGDLS and YYNGEE. The CDR3 bases are TGTGCCAGCAGCCGAACAGGGGGCACTGAAGCTTTCTTT. Protein sequence: CASSRTGGTEAFF.

The J gene is TRBJ2-5, the V gene TRBV19; tentative D call: TRBD1 (6 bases). In germline, CDR1 is LNHDA, CDR2 SQIVND (reference sequence). V dropped 4 bases and J dropped 5 bases, with 11 bases sitting between them. The CDR3 sequence is 13 residues long. CDR3 protein: CASSTTGMETQYF. In nucleotides, the CDR3 is TGTGCCAGTAGTACCACAGGGATGGAGACCCAGTACTTC.

The rearrangement joins TRBV2 to TRBJ2-5; TRBD2 is a possible D gene (5 bases). CDR3 length: 15 amino acids. Germline V CDR1 and CDR2: SNHLY, FYNNEI. Deletions cut 3 bases from V and 4 bases from J, with 15 bases between. The CDR3: CASSDAGQGGETQYF. CDR3 bases: TGTGCCAGCAGTGATGCAGGCCAAGGAGGAGAGACCCAGTACTTC. The full variable domain, completed using reference TRBV2 and TRBJ2-5, is EPEVTQTPSHQVTQMGQEVILRCVPISNHLYFYWYRQILGQKVEFLVSFYNNEISEKSEIFDDQFSVERPDGSNFTLKIRSTKLEDSAMYFCASSDAGQGGETQYFGPGTRLLVL.

This clone was counted once. The rearrangement links TRBV28 to TRBJ1-1; 10 bases are shared with TRBD1. The CDR3 has 14 residues. V dropped 5 bases and J dropped 6; count of bases not matched to a gene: 6. Germline CDR1 is MDHEN and CDR2 is SYDVKM. The CDR3, as DNA: TGTGCCAGCAGTCGCGACAGGGGGCCCTCTGAAGCTTTCTTT. Protein product: CASSRDRGPSEAFF.

The chain carries TRBV4-1 and TRBJ2-1; D gene unclear. V was shortened by 0 bases and J by 4 bases, with 7 bases between the two germline ends. The CDR3 contains 14 residues. Germline-derived CDR1 and CDR2 are MGHRA and YSYEKL. CDR3 amino acids: CASSQDLLYNEQFF. CDR3 bases: TGCGCCAGCAGCCAAGATCTCTTGTACAATGAGCAGTTCTTC.

This sequence joins TRBV27 and TRBJ2-1; TRBD2 aligns across 8 bases. V was clipped by 2 bases and J by 4 bases; unmatched bases: 4. Germline assignment: CDR1 MNHEY and CDR2 SMNVEV (reference sequence). This CDR3 has 15 amino acids. This CDR3 is CASSLAGGPYNEQFF. For the CDR3, the DNA is TGTGCCAGCAGTTTAGCGGGGGGCCCGTACAATGAGCAGTTCTTC.

Only a few counts were recorded for this clone. The rearrangement uses TRBV5-1 and TRBJ1-6; maybe TRBD1 (5 bases). Trimming cost V 0 bases and J 0 bases, with 10 bases left between them. Germline assignment: CDR1 SGHRS and CDR2 YFSETQ. CDR3 size: 17 residues. CDR3 DNA sequence: TGCGCCAGCAGCTTGGGGTGGGACGGCTCCTATAATTCACCCCTCCACTTT. It is translated as CASSLGWDGSYNSPLHF.

The V call is TRBV5-8, the J call TRBJ2-5; tentatively, D is TRBD2 (7 bases). V gave up 3 bases and J gave up 6 bases, with 18 bases separating them. Looked up from germline, CDR1 is SGHTS and CDR2 is YDEGEE. The CDR3 totals 15 residues. CDR3 protein: CASSYTGGPSQTQYF. The CDR3 DNA reads as TGTGCCAGCAGCTATACGGGGGGCCCGAGCCAGACCCAGTACTTC. Filled out from reference TRBV5-8 and TRBJ2-5, the complete variable domain reads EAGVTQSPTHLIKTRGQQATLRCSPISGHTSVYWYQQALGLGLQFLLWYDEGEERNRGNFPPRFSGRQFPNYSSELNVNALELEDSALYLCASSYTGGPSQTQYFGPGTRLLVL.

The chain joins TRBV2 to TRBJ1-4; D is perhaps TRBD1 (6 bases). V was pared by 4 bases and J by 6 bases, with 12 bases between. Germline V lookup: CDR1 SNHLY, CDR2 FYNNEI. The CDR3 is 14 residues long. In nucleotides, the CDR3 is TGTGCCAGCAGTGCCAGGGGTATGGATGAAAAACTGTTTTTT. It translates to CASSARGMDEKLFF.

The gene calls are TRBV27 and TRBJ1-2, with a possible D match to TRBD1 (5 bases). Germline assignment: CDR1 MNHEY and CDR2 SMNVEV (reference sequence). Between the trimmed V and J ends, which lost 2 bases and 4 bases, there was a span of 8 bases. The CDR3 length is 13 residues. The CDR3 DNA is TGTGCCAGCAGTTTAGGGACCTTCTATGGCTACACCTTC. This codes for CASSLGTFYGYTF.

The chain employs TRBV4-3 and TRBJ1-6, with D tentatively TRBD1 (6 bases). Germline lookup yields CDR1 LGHNA and CDR2 YSLEER. CDR3 size: 17 residues. The V end was cut by 2 bases, the J end by 6 bases, with 17 bases between. The CDR3 DNA is TGCGCCAGCAGCCAATACCGCTGGACAGACGTTAATTCACCCCTCCACTTT. This translates into CASSQYRWTDVNSPLHF.

The rearrangement uses TRBV30 and TRBJ2-1; 13 bases fit TRBD2. Trimming cost V 5 bases and J 1 base; bases outside gene matches: 5. This CDR3 contains 16 residues. From germline, CDR1 is GTSNPN and CDR2 SVGIG (reference sequence). The CDR3 region is CAWGELAGGSYNEQFF. The CDR3 nucleotides read TGTGCCTGGGGGGAACTAGCGGGAGGGTCCTACAATGAGCAGTTCTTC.

In this sample, this clone turned up many times. The chain links TRBV7-9 to TRBJ1-1, with 7 bases lining up with TRBD1. The germline V gene has CDR1 SEHNR and CDR2 FQNEAQ (reference sequence). This CDR3 contains 15 residues. V was clipped by 4 bases and J by 6 bases; unmatched bases: 11. This CDR3 is CASSSTGTGLPEAFF. The CDR3 nucleotides are TGTGCCAGCAGCTCGACAGGGACGGGTCTCCCTGAAGCTTTCTTT.

This chain joins TRBV5-4 and TRBJ2-7, with 7 positions matching TRBD2. Per germline, CDR1 SGHNT and CDR2 YYREEE (reference sequence). The CDR3 is 15 residues long. V shed 0 bases, J shed 4 bases, and the junction held 7 bases outside the gene matches. CDR3 DNA sequence: TGTGCCAGCAGCTTGGCAGCGGGGACGGCGTACGAGCAGTACTTC. As protein: CASSLAAGTAYEQYF.

V and J are TRBV28 and TRBJ2-7; weak D call: TRBD1 (5 bases). Trimming left V 6 bases short and J 5 bases short, with 17 bases between. CDR1 and CDR2 from the germline V gene are MDHEN and SYDVKM. The CDR3 sequence is 14 residues long. CDR3 loop: CASSPTDRLDEQYF. CDR3 coding DNA: TGTGCCAGCAGCCCCACCGACAGACTCGACGAGCAGTACTTC. The whole variable domain, remainder taken from reference TRBV28 and TRBJ2-7, is DVKVTQSSRYLVKRTGEKVFLECVQDMDHENMFWYRQDPGLGLRLIYFSYDVKMKEKGDIPEGYSVSREKKERFSLILESASTNQTSMYLCASSPTDRLDEQYFGPGTRLTVT.

The chain has TRBV9 and TRBJ1-4, with TRBD1 identical over 7 bases. The CDR3 covers 15 residues. Germline V CDR1 and CDR2: SGDLS, YYNGEE. J was trimmed by 5 bases and V by 0 bases; bases with no gene match: 4. In nucleotides, the CDR3 is TGTGCCAGCAGCGTAGGGGGACAGCTCAATGAAAAACTGTTTTTT. It specifies CASSVGGQLNEKLFF. The full variable domain, in which reference TRBV9 and TRBJ1-4 provide the parts outside the CDR3, is DSGVTQTPKHLITATGQRVTLRCSPRSGDLSVYWYQQSLDQGLQFLIQYYNGEERAKGNILERFSAQQFPDLHSELNLSSLELGDSALYFCASSVGGQLNEKLFFGSGTQLSVL.

The chain combines TRBV25-1 with TRBJ2-3; possibly TRBD1 for D (6 bases). The CDR3 spans 16 residues. Deletions cut 4 bases from V and 0 bases from J, with 14 bases between. CDR1 and CDR2 (germline): MGHDK, SYGVNS. The CDR3: CASSGGQDLSTDTQYF. CDR3 coding DNA: TGTGCCAGCAGTGGGGGACAAGACCTTAGCACAGATACGCAGTATTTT.

Concerning this clone: Sequence at one end of the junction differs from germline and may be a read error. The chain joins TRBV6-5 to TRBJ2-2; D might be TRBD2 (5 bases). The CDR3 has 14 residues. From germline, CDR1 is MNHEY and CDR2 SVGAGI. Written as DNA, the CDR3 is TGTGCCAGCAGTTACTCGGGCGGCACCGGGGAGCCGTTTTTT. Translation: CASSYSGGTGEPFF.

The genes are TRBV19 and TRBJ2-1; TRBD1 might be the D (6 bases). CDR1 is LNHDA, CDR2 SQIVND, per germline (reference sequence). V lost 5 bases and J 6 bases, leaving 11 bases between the germline ends. The CDR3 totals 13 residues. The CDR3 coding sequence is TGTGCCAGTAGTGCCCTAGGGGGCAATGAGCAGTTCTTC. It codes for CASSALGGNEQFF. Supplemented by reference TRBV19 and TRBJ2-1, the full variable domain reads DGGITQSPKYLFRKEGQNVTLSCEQNLNHDAMYWYRQDPGQGLRLIYYSQIVNDFQKGDIAEGYSVSREKKESFPLTVTSAQKNPTAFYLCASSALGGNEQFFGPGTRLTVL.

The chain links TRBV5-6 to TRBJ1-6; D unclear. With 0 bases removed from V and 6 bases from J, the gap between germline ends came to 10 bases. CDR1 is SGHDT, CDR2 YYEEEE, per germline. The CDR3 sequence is 15 residues long. CDR3 loop: CASSLAAAPNSPLHF. In nucleotides, the CDR3 is TGTGCCAGCAGCTTGGCCGCTGCACCTAATTCACCCCTCCACTTT.

Note on this clone: A junction boundary mismatches the germline segment, possibly from a read error. This same CDR3 is encoded by further DNA sequences in the sample. The chain employs TRBV5-6 and TRBJ2-5; 12 nucleotides line up with TRBD2. Germline V CDR1 and CDR2: SGHDT, YYEEEE. The length of the CDR3 is 15 residues. The CDR3 is CASGPLAGGPETQYF. The CDR3 DNA is TGTGCCAGCGGACCGCTAGCGGGGGGGCCGGAGACCCAATACTTC.

V is TRBV5-4 and J is TRBJ2-5; D perhaps matches TRBD1 (5 bases). This CDR3 is built from 15 residues. V lost 3 bases and J lost 1, with 13 bases in between. The germline gives CDR1 SGHNT, CDR2 YYREEE (reference sequence). CDR3 DNA: TGTGCCAGCAGCTCTCGACAGCGACTCCAAGAGACCCAGTACTTC. Translation: CASSSRQRLQETQYF.

The chain is built from TRBV7-7 and TRBJ2-5, with TRBD1 matching 9 bases. V lost 5 bases to trimming and J lost 4 bases; unmatched junction nucleotides: 8. CDR3 length equals 15 residues. Looked up from germline, CDR1 is SSHAT and CDR2 is FNYEAQ (reference sequence). The CDR3, as DNA: TGTGCCAGCAGCCCCTGGGACAGGGAACGAGAGACCCAGTACTTC. This gives the protein CASSPWDRERETQYF.

This rearrangement joins TRBV4-1 to TRBJ2-1; 8 bases fit TRBD2. The CDR3 sequence is 15 residues long. Germline V gives CDR1 MGHRA, CDR2 YSYEKL. V lost 9 bases to trimming and J lost 6 bases; unmatched junction nucleotides: 13. The CDR3 protein is CASQPRTSLRNEQFF. CDR3 DNA sequence: TGCGCCAGTCAACCCAGGACTAGCCTCCGCAATGAGCAGTTCTTC.

The V call is TRBV28, the J call TRBJ1-1; D unresolved. The germline V and J ends were trimmed by 6 bases and 0 bases, with 8 bases remaining between them. CDR1 and CDR2 from the germline V gene are MDHEN and SYDVKM. The CDR3 runs to 13 residues. The CDR3 spells CASRFPVNTEAFF. In nucleotides, the CDR3 is TGTGCCAGCAGATTCCCGGTGAACACTGAAGCTTTCTTT.

The rearrangement links TRBV5-1 to TRBJ2-5; TRBD2 agrees at 10 bases. The CDR3 is made up of 16 amino acids. Per the germline V gene, CDR1 is SGHRS and CDR2 is YFSETQ. V shed 0 bases and J 5 bases; nucleotides not matched to a gene: 7. The CDR3 sequence: CASSLAPSGSFETQYF. The CDR3 region has the DNA TGCGCCAGCAGCTTGGCGCCTAGCGGGAGCTTTGAGACCCAGTACTTC.